Only a few counts were recorded for the clone carrying this T cell receptor beta chain. Its antigen is undetermined. The J segment lost 4 bases and the V segment lost 6 bases, leaving 8 bases of the junction unmatched. The CDR3 length is 15 residues. The data stem from a study of identical twins. Overall study results and limits: Abundant beta clonotypes from cord blood bore fewer insertions; memory repertoires lacked this pattern. Monozygotic twin pairs showed more out-of-frame TCR alpha sharing than models estimated. The degree of excess twin sharing was weaker in beta out-of-frame sequences. Out-of-frame alpha sequences shared between twins exhibited an excess of low generation probability.

TCRdb itself ran the 5' RACE reads through MiXCR, one entry per CDR3 protein. Here the sample spans around 650,000 distinct CDR3 sequences, about 7% being singletons. These data were also reused for a study on yellow fever vaccine responses in identical twins.

V is TRBV12-3 or TRBV12-4 and J is TRBJ2-3, with TRBD2 matching 9 bases. Sequenced sample: PBMCs. The receptor was derived from a woman between 18 and 29 years old in good health. This CDR3 reads CASSSGTSFADTQYF. DNA of the CDR3: TGTGCCAGCAGCTCCGGGACTAGCTTCGCAGATACGCAGTATTTT.